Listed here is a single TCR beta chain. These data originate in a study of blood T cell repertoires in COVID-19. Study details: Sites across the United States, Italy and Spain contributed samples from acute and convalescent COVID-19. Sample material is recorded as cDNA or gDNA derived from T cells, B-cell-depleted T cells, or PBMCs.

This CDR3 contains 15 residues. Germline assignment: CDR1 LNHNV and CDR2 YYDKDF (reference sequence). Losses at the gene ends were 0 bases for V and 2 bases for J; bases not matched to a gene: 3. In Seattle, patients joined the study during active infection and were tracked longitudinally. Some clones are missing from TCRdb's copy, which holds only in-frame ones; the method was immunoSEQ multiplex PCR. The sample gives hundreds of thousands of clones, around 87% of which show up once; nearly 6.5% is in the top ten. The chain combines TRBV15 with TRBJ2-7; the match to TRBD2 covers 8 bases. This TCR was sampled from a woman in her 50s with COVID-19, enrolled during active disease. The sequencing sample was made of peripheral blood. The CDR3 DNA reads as TGTGCCACCAGCAGAGAACGAGCGGGAGCCTACGAGCAGTACTTC. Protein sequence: CATSRERAGAYEQYF.